The clone carrying this T cell receptor (beta chain) is a singleton in its sample. The antigen is not known. CDR3 size: 13 residues. Germline CDR1 and CDR2: SQVTM and ANQGSEA. V was clipped by 2 bases and J by 5 bases, with 10 bases between them. Reverse transcription of extracted RNA yielded cDNA, which provided the sequencing template. Clones were sequenced by immunoSEQ multiplex PCR, and TCRdb holds only the in-frame ones, with some missing. Among approximately 110,000 clones listed, 55% to 60% were seen once. This record comes from a study of CD8+ T cells in alopecia areata. Study in general: Among treated patients, oral tofacitinib was administered at 5 to 10 mg twice daily. Treated patients received severity scores based on the percentage of scalp area affected.

The treatment was: oral pan-JAK inhibitor, 5-10 mg twice daily. Study-level findings and limits: Alopecia totalis/universalis scalp especially showed more expanded CD8+ clones than normal scalp. Scalp clonality dropped significantly under tofacitinib, as did expanded CD8+ top-100 clones.

The rearrangement links TRBV29-1 to TRBJ2-1, with a tentative D call TRBD2 (5 bases). The receptor's source is a human donor with alopecia areata. Sequencing used CD4+ T cells sorted from blood, obtained at week 24, from a patient treated with tofacitinib. Here the CDR3 reads CSVESGFDNEQFF. The CDR3 DNA reads TGCAGCGTTGAATCGGGGTTCGACAATGAGCAGTTCTTC.